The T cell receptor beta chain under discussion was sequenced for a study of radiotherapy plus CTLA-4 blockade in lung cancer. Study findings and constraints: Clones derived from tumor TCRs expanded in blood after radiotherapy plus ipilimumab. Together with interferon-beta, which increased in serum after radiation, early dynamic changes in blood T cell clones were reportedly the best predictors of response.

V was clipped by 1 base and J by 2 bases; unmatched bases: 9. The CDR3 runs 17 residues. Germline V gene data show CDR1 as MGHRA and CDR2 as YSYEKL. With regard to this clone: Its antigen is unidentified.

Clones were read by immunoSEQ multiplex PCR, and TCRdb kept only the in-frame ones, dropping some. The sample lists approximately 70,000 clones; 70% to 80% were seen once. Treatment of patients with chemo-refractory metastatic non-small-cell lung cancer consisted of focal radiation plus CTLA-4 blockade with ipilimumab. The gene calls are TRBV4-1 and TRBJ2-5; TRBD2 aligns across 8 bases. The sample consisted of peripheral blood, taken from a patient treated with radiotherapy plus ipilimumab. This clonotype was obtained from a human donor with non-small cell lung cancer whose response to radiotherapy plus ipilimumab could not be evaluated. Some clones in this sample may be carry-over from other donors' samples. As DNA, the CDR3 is TGCGCCAGCAGCCAAGGTTCCCCCTTAGCGGGACAAGAGACCCAGTACTTC. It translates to CASSQGSPLAGQETQYF.